This T cell receptor beta chain was obtained from a study of T cells in Graves' hyperthyroidism and ophthalmopathy. Unmatched junction bases numbered 8, after V lost 2 bases and J lost 5 bases. Germline-derived CDR1 and CDR2 are MNHEY and SMNVEV (reference sequence). This CDR3 has 15 residues. RNA transcripts gave rise to amplified TCR beta CDR3 regions. First-round RT-PCR of the TCR CDR3 relied on the HTBI primer set. TCRdb itself ran the multiplex PCR reads through MiXCR, one entry per CDR3 protein. This sample has about 600,000 distinct CDR3 sequences; around 16% occur once, and the top ten carry around 3.5%. Ophthalmopathy patients showed a Clinical Activity Score of at least 3, NOSPECS grade of at least 4 and duration under 3 months.

The specimen sequenced was blood. This rearrangement joins TRBV27 to TRBJ1-1; 7 positions agree with TRBD1. The origin of this receptor is a woman in her thirties or forties with Graves' ophthalmopathy. CDR3 nucleotide sequence: TGTGCCAGCAGTTTACGGGGACAGCGCCCGACTGAAGCTTTCTTT. As protein: CASSLRGQRPTEAFF.